The rows below give T cell receptor beta chains drawn from one sample of a study of blood T cells in healthy people across ages. Via MiXCR, TCRdb re-called the 5' RACE reads, giving one row per CDR3 protein. The sample lists 650,000 to 950,000 distinct CDR3 sequences; approximately 48% were seen once. Sample: blood. The receptor source for this set is a man aged 60-69 years in good health. The CDR3 runs from the conserved cysteine through the conserved F or W. Each record gives: V gene, J gene, clone size, D gene, CDR3 protein, CDR3 DNA. The D gene is left open where the match is weak. Rows give clone size only sometimes, using once, few, many, or a class for an expanded clone.

V: TRBV6-2/TRBV6-3
J: TRBJ2-7
size: few
D: TRBD2
CDR3: CASRLAGDYEQYF
DNA: TGTGCCAGCCGACTAGCGGGGGACTACGAGCAGTACTTC

V: TRBV7-2
J: TRBJ2-3
size: NA
D: TRBD1
CDR3: CASSLVGTGARTDTQYF
DNA: TGTGCCAGCAGCTTAGTGGGGACAGGGGCCCGCACAGATACGCAGTATTTT

V: TRBV7-9
J: TRBJ2-6
size: many
D: NA
CDR3: CASSSDRAGANVLTF
DNA: TGTGCCAGCAGCTCCGACAGAGCTGGGGCCAACGTCCTGACTTTC

V: TRBV7-8
J: TRBJ1-5
size: NA
D: NA
CDR3: CASSLVSISNQPQHF
DNA: TGTGCCAGCAGCTTAGTTTCAATTAGCAATCAGCCCCAGCATTTT

V: TRBV10-3
J: TRBJ1-2
size: NA
D: NA
CDR3: CATSNPYGGGEGYTF
DNA: TGTGCCACCAGTAACCCGTATGGGGGCGGAGAAGGCTACACCTTC

V: TRBV28
J: TRBJ2-7
size: few
D: NA
CDR3: CASSNGATYEQYF
DNA: TGTGCCAGCAGTAACGGGGCTACCTACGAGCAGTACTTC

V: TRBV4-3
J: TRBJ2-2
size: NA
D: TRBD2
CDR3: CASSQQISGGAFNTGELFF
DNA: TGCGCCAGCAGCCAACAGATCAGCGGGGGGGCTTTCAACACCGGGGAGCTGTTTTTT

V: TRBV5-4
J: TRBJ1-1
size: NA
D: TRBD1
CDR3: CASSWAGTGPSEAFF
DNA: TGTGCCAGCAGCTGGGCTGGGACAGGACCATCTGAAGCTTTCTTT

V: TRBV11-2
J: TRBJ2-1
size: many
D: TRBD2
CDR3: CASSRAGSLPYNEQFF
DNA: TGTGCCAGCAGCCGAGCGGGGTCCCTTCCCTACAATGAGCAGTTCTTC

V: TRBV13
J: TRBJ1-2
size: few
D: TRBD1
CDR3: CASSSRGRSYGYTF
DNA: TGTGCCAGCAGCAGCAGGGGGAGATCCTATGGCTACACCTTC

V: TRBV12-3/TRBV12-4
J: TRBJ2-3
size: once
D: NA
CDR3: CASRFTGTSDAQYF
DNA: TGTGCCAGCAGATTTACGGGGACTTCAGATGCGCAGTATTTT

V: TRBV3-1
J: TRBJ2-4
size: NA
D: TRBD1
CDR3: CASSPDRVGNIQYF
DNA: TGTGCCAGCAGCCCCGACAGGGTAGGAAACATTCAGTACTTC

V: TRBV6-4
J: TRBJ1-1
size: many
D: NA
CDR3: CASSSKRDGEAFF
DNA: TGTGCCAGCAGTTCGAAACGGGACGGTGAAGCTTTCTTT

V: TRBV20-1
J: TRBJ2-7
size: few
D: TRBD1
CDR3: CSARPPKTGGKSYEQYF
DNA: TGCAGTGCTAGACCACCTAAGACAGGGGGCAAGTCCTACGAGCAGTACTTC

V: TRBV6-1
J: TRBJ2-7
size: NA
D: TRBD1
CDR3: CASSGRGQVFSYEQYF
DNA: TGTGCCAGCAGTGGAAGGGGACAGGTGTTCTCCTACGAGCAGTACTTC

V: TRBV20-1
J: TRBJ2-1
size: few
D: TRBD2
CDR3: CSARALTGGYNEQFF
DNA: TGCAGTGCTAGAGCCCTAACGGGGGGGTACAATGAGCAGTTCTTC

V: TRBV20-1
J: TRBJ2-7
size: once
D: NA
CDR3: CSAAGTQNSYEQYF
DNA: TGCAGTGCTGCCGGGACCCAAAACTCCTACGAGCAGTACTTC

V: TRBV18
J: TRBJ2-4
size: few
D: NA
CDR3: CASSPPRGWGNIQYF
DNA: TGTGCCAGCTCACCACCGAGAGGGTGGGGAAACATTCAGTACTTC

V: TRBV9
J: TRBJ2-3
size: few
D: TRBD2
CDR3: CASSPDRWRGTDTQYF
DNA: TGTGCCAGCAGCCCCGACCGGTGGCGGGGGACAGATACGCAGTATTTT

V: TRBV6-6
J: TRBJ2-7
size: few
D: NA
CDR3: CASSSGLTSYNEQYF
DNA: TGTGCCAGCAGCTCCGGACTCACCTCCTACAATGAGCAGTACTTC

V: TRBV29-1
J: TRBJ2-7
size: many
D: NA
CDR3: CSVSSVGGGEQYF
DNA: TGCAGCGTCTCGAGTGTAGGGGGAGGCGAGCAGTACTTC

V: TRBV13
J: TRBJ2-3
size: NA
D: TRBD1
CDR3: CASSFSGQGSDTQYF
DNA: TGTGCCAGCAGCTTCTCCGGACAGGGAAGCGATACGCAGTATTTT

V: TRBV7-8
J: TRBJ2-7
size: NA
D: NA
CDR3: CASSSTTWTDEQYF
DNA: TGTGCCAGCAGCTCGACCACGTGGACCGACGAGCAGTACTTC

V: TRBV5-5
J: TRBJ1-2
size: NA
D: NA
CDR3: CASSLQDGLFYGYTF
DNA: TGTGCCAGCAGCTTACAGGACGGACTCTTCTATGGCTACACCTTC

V: TRBV7-9
J: TRBJ1-4
size: once
D: NA
CDR3: CAGSLTSGVDEKLFF
DNA: TGTGCCGGCAGCTTAACTTCGGGTGTGGATGAAAAACTGTTTTTT

V: TRBV6-5
J: TRBJ2-4
size: NA
D: NA
CDR3: CASSYSLNRAKNIQYF
DNA: TGTGCCAGCAGTTACTCCCTGAACAGGGCCAAAAACATTCAGTACTTC

V: TRBV12-3/TRBV12-4
J: TRBJ2-3
size: NA
D: TRBD2
CDR3: CASSSTSGRTEDTQYF
DNA: TGTGCCAGCAGTTCGACTAGCGGGAGGACCGAAGATACGCAGTATTTT

V: TRBV25-1
J: TRBJ1-5
size: NA
D: NA
CDR3: CASSADSNQPQHF
DNA: TGTGCCAGCAGTGCAGATAGCAATCAGCCCCAGCATTTT